One and the same sample provided the 23 T cell receptor beta chains below, sequenced in a study of T-cell memory formation after mild COVID-19. TCRdb reprocessed the 5' RACE reads via MiXCR and lists one record per CDR3 protein. Of roughly 410,000 distinct CDR3 sequences listed, 20% to 30% are singletons. Sequencing was done on a sample of PBMCs or a T cell subset sorted from them (not recorded which). The source of these receptors is an adult woman who had mild COVID-19 (a few samples of this study predate the infection). Cell type and time point are not known.

This clonotype has just a few counts. The rearrangement links TRBV19 to TRBJ1-4; D gene uncertain. There are 14 residues in the CDR3. Germline-derived CDR1 and CDR2 are LNHDA and SQIVND (reference sequence). The V end lost 2 bases, the J end lost 10 bases, and 14 bases lay between the germline ends. The CDR3 loop is CASSIFPDSGKLFF. CDR3 nucleotides: TGTGCCAGTAGTATATTCCCCGATTCCGGAAAACTGTTTTTT.

The chain couples TRBV5-1 to TRBJ1-2; D is uncertain. The V gene lost 0 bases and the J gene lost 5 bases, with 20 bases spanning the gap. This CDR3 spans 17 amino acids. Germline V gives CDR1 SGHRS, CDR2 YFSETQ. In DNA form, the CDR3 reads TGCGCCAGCAGCTTGGTTCTGGGGTCAGAAACTTTTTATGGCTACACCTTC. The encoded protein is CASSLVLGSETFYGYTF.

This clonotype was seen a few times. This sequence joins TRBV6-5 and TRBJ2-7; weak D call: TRBD1 (6 bases). This CDR3 is 12 amino acids long. V lost 4 bases, J lost 6 bases, and 10 bases lay in between. CDR1 and CDR2 (germline): MNHEY, SVGAGI. CDR3 residues: CASSSDRSEQYF. In DNA form, the CDR3 reads TGTGCCAGCAGTTCCGACAGGAGCGAGCAGTACTTC.

This clonotype was found a few times. The chain uses TRBV7-9 and TRBJ2-3; 9 nucleotides match TRBD2. CDR1 and CDR2 (germline): SEHNR, FQNEAQ (reference sequence). Unmatched junction bases numbered 4, after V lost 5 bases and J lost 4 bases. CDR3 size: 14 residues. CDR3 coding DNA: TGTGCCAGCAGCACGAGCGGGAGGCCAGATACGCAGTATTTT. This codes for CASSTSGRPDTQYF.

This chain links TRBV19 with TRBJ2-1; D not resolved. This CDR3 has 14 amino acids. CDR1 is LNHDA, CDR2 SQIVND, per germline (reference sequence). Trimming stripped 7 bases from V and 2 bases from J, with 12 bases between. CDR3 protein: CASTAGVTYNEQFF. Here the CDR3 DNA reads TGTGCCAGTACTGCTGGGGTCACCTACAATGAGCAGTTCTTC.

This sequence joins TRBV9 and TRBJ1-2, with 7 bases that match TRBD1. This CDR3 is built from 14 residues. The ends lost 3 bases at V and 8 bases at J; junction bases unmatched: 10. From germline, CDR1 is SGDLS and CDR2 YYNGEE. CDR3 protein: CASSARRQGRGYTF. In DNA form, the CDR3 reads TGTGCCAGCAGCGCGCGGCGACAGGGTAGGGGCTACACCTTC.

This clonotype was observed a single time. The chain employs TRBV24-1 and TRBJ2-3, with unresolved D. The CDR3 length is 15 residues. Trimming removed 4 bases from V and 0 bases from J, with 10 bases in between. CDR1 KGHDR and CDR2 SFDVKD come from the germline V gene. The CDR3 DNA follows: TGTGCCACCAGTGAGCGTTTTACTAGCACAGATACGCAGTATTTT. As protein: CATSERFTSTDTQYF.

The chain uses TRBV7-8 and TRBJ1-5; D is uncertain. The CDR3 contains 15 residues. V gave up 5 bases and J gave up 5 bases, with 16 bases separating them. Germline V gene data show CDR1 as SGHVS and CDR2 as FQNEAQ. The CDR3 here is CASSQGHIQDQPQHF. The CDR3 DNA is TGTGCCAGCAGCCAAGGGCACATCCAGGATCAGCCCCAGCATTTT.

V is TRBV18 and J is TRBJ2-5; possible D gene TRBD1, 7 bases. Germline CDR1 reads KGHSH; CDR2 reads LQKENI. The CDR3 runs to 15 residues. V lost 2 bases, J lost 4 bases, and 14 bases lay in between. DNA of the CDR3: TGTGCCAGCTCACCAAGGAGACAGGGAGGAGAGACCCAGTACTTC. The encoded protein is CASSPRRQGGETQYF. The whole variable domain, remainder taken from reference TRBV18 and TRBJ2-5, is NAGVMQNPRHLVRRRGQEARLRCSPMKGHSHVYWYRQLPEEGLKFMVYLQKENIIDESGMPKERFSAEFPKEGPSILRIQQVVRGDSAAYFCASSPRRQGGETQYFGPGTRLLVL.

The gene calls are TRBV27 and TRBJ1-5; 8 bases line up with TRBD1. This CDR3 is built from 15 residues. Germline trimming cut 4 bases from V and 6 bases from J; bases unmatched to any gene: 8. CDR1 is MNHEY, CDR2 SMNVEV, per germline (reference sequence). The CDR3 DNA reads as TGTGCCAGCAGTTCCTACAGGGGGATTGGTCAGCCCCAGCATTTT. The encoded protein is CASSSYRGIGQPQHF.

The chain has TRBV9 and TRBJ2-3, with 10 positions matching TRBD2. Germline assignment: CDR1 SGDLS and CDR2 YYNGEE. This CDR3 region has 18 residues. With 3 bases clipped from V and 2 bases from J, the junction kept 12 bases outside the gene matches. CDR3 protein: CASSGAPASGSTTDTQYF. CDR3 DNA sequence: TGTGCCAGCAGCGGAGCCCCCGCTAGCGGGAGTACCACAGATACGCAGTATTTT.

The V call is TRBV6-6, the J call TRBJ2-3; 8 nucleotides line up with TRBD1. CDR1 MNHNY and CDR2 SVGAGI come from the germline V gene (reference sequence). With 6 bases clipped from V and 6 bases from J, the junction kept 14 bases outside the gene matches. The CDR3 is 16 residues long. As DNA, the CDR3 is TGTGCCAGCAGCGACCAGGGGGCGGCGGGCGGGGATACGCAGTATTTT. This gives the protein CASSDQGAAGGDTQYF.

The chain couples TRBV7-3 to TRBJ1-4; 8 bases align to TRBD1. J lost 7 bases, V lost 2 bases, and 6 bases had no gene match. The length of the CDR3 is 15 residues. Germline CDR1 is SGHTA and CDR2 is FQGTGA. The CDR3 bases are TGTGCCAGCAGCTTAGGGGACAGGTGGGGTGAAAAACTGTTTTTT. The encoded protein is CASSLGDRWGEKLFF.

This chain uses TRBV6-5 with TRBJ2-7; D is perhaps TRBD2 (5 bases). The length of the CDR3 is 15 residues. The germline CDR1 and CDR2 sequences are MNHEY and SVGAGI. Trimming left V 2 bases short and J 0 bases short, with 11 bases between. The CDR3 nucleotides read TGTGCCAGCAGTTACGAACGGGGAATCTCCTACGAGCAGTACTTC. Translated: CASSYERGISYEQYF.

V and J are TRBV7-9 and TRBJ2-7; D not certain. Germline values: CDR1 SEHNR, CDR2 FQNEAQ (reference sequence). Deletions cut 5 bases from V and 2 bases from J, with 19 bases between. The CDR3 consists of 16 residues. The CDR3 coding sequence is TGTGCCAGCAGCCCCGGCCTGAGTGGGTGGCCCTACGAGCAGTACTTC. This translates into CASSPGLSGWPYEQYF.

This clonotype showed up many times. CDR3 coding DNA: TGCGCCAGCAGCCACCCGGGACTAGCGGGGGGGCCGGATTACAATGAGCAGTTCTTC. It encodes CASSHPGLAGGPDYNEQFF. J is TRBJ2-1 and V is TRBV4-1; 16 positions match TRBD2. The germline V gene has CDR1 MGHRA and CDR2 YSYEKL. The CDR3 totals 19 residues. V lost 3 bases and J lost 4; bases outside the gene matches: 9.

V and J are TRBV7-3 and TRBJ2-2; the D gene is possibly TRBD1 (6 bases). Germline loops: CDR1 SGHTA, CDR2 FQGTGA. The CDR3 contains 15 residues. Deletions cut 5 bases from V and 6 bases from J, with 16 bases between. The chain's CDR3 is CASSPGTGRSGELFF. The CDR3 bases are TGTGCCAGCAGCCCTGGTACAGGGCGTTCCGGGGAGCTGTTTTTT.

The chain recombines TRBV6-1 with TRBJ1-2; 9 nucleotides line up with TRBD1. The J segment lost 1 base and the V segment lost 4 bases, leaving 4 bases of the junction unmatched. In germline, CDR1 is MNHNS, CDR2 SASEGT. The CDR3 length is 15 residues. CDR3 amino acids: CASSGDRDYNYGYTF. The CDR3 DNA reads as TGTGCCAGCAGTGGGGACAGGGACTATAACTATGGCTACACCTTC.

In its sample, this clonotype was seen a few times. J is TRBJ2-7 and V is TRBV5-1; tentatively, D is TRBD1 (6 bases). Between the trimmed V and J ends, which lost 4 bases and 0 bases, there was a span of 11 bases. There are 14 residues in the CDR3. Germline V CDR1 and CDR2: SGHRS, YFSETQ. The CDR3 spells CASSPTGTSYEQYF. The DNA for the CDR3 is TGCGCCAGCAGCCCGACAGGCACCTCCTACGAGCAGTACTTC.

This clonotype came up many times. The genes are TRBV7-6 and TRBJ2-2, with TRBD1 as a possible D gene (5 bases). V lost 4 bases, J lost 5 bases, and 11 bases lay in between. The CDR3 is made up of 14 amino acids. Germline CDR1 reads SGHVS; CDR2 reads FNYEAQ. As DNA, the CDR3 is TGTGCCAGCAGCTCCGTAGGGGATACCGGGGAGCTGTTTTTT. Its translation is CASSSVGDTGELFF.

This clonotype was counted only a few times. The chain has TRBV9 and TRBJ1-2; D unclear. This CDR3 has 14 amino acids. Germline CDR1 is SGDLS and CDR2 is YYNGEE. Trimming took 0 bases from V and 1 from J, leaving 7 bases between them. The CDR3 sequence is CASSVGDRNYGYTF. CDR3 nucleotide sequence: TGTGCCAGCAGCGTAGGCGACCGTAACTATGGCTACACCTTC.

This clonotype was counted ten times or more. This chain connects TRBV15 to TRBJ2-1; 8 bases fit TRBD2. This CDR3 has 14 amino acids. Germline CDR1 and CDR2: LNHNV and YYDKDF (reference sequence). Losses at the gene ends were 5 bases for V and 6 bases for J; bases not matched to a gene: 6. The CDR3 loop is CATSAPGLGNEQFF. The CDR3 DNA reads TGTGCCACCAGCGCTCCGGGACTAGGCAATGAGCAGTTCTTC.

The DNA of the CDR3 is TGTGCCAGCAGCCGTCGACAGGGAGGGGGCACAGATACGCAGTATTTT. It specifies CASSRRQGGGTDTQYF. This chain links TRBV12-3 or TRBV12-4 with TRBJ2-3; D is tentatively TRBD1 or TRBD2 (7 bases each). With 6 bases removed from V and 1 base from J, the gap between germline ends came to 17 bases. The CDR3 runs 16 residues.